This passage covers 23 T cell receptor beta chains from one sample sequenced in a study of T cell changes during pregnancy in multiple sclerosis. Generated by immunoSEQ multiplex PCR, the TCRdb table keeps only in-frame clones and is missing some. The table records around 71,000 clones, approximately 90% of them present only once. The sequencing used peripheral blood, collected in the third trimester of pregnancy. Every receptor here comes from a female donor with multiple sclerosis, enrolled in a pregnancy study.

The chain recombines TRBV10-1 with TRBJ2-3; 10 bases line up with TRBD2. Germline V gene lookup returns CDR1 WNHNN and CDR2 SYGVQD (reference sequence). CDR3 length equals 15 residues. Germline trimming cut 2 bases from V and 1 base from J; bases unmatched to any gene: 0. In nucleotides, the CDR3 is TGCGCCAGCAGTGAGAGCGGGAGGGGCACAGATACGCAGTATTTT. Encoded protein: CASSESGRGTDTQYF.

The V and J genes are TRBV27 and TRBJ2-7; 11 nucleotides agree with TRBD2. V trimming: 5 bases; J trimming: 4 bases; junction bases outside the gene matches: 7. Looked up from germline, CDR1 is MNHEY and CDR2 is SMNVEV (reference sequence). The CDR3 runs 15 residues. The CDR3 here is CASSARGTSGYEQYF. CDR3 in DNA: TGTGCCAGCAGTGCGAGGGGGACTAGCGGTTACGAGCAGTACTTC.

The chain links TRBV6-5 to TRBJ1-4, with a weak D call TRBD1 (6 bases). The CDR3 consists of 15 residues. The germline gives CDR1 MNHEY, CDR2 SVGAGI. Trimming pared 0 bases from V and 5 bases from J, leaving 10 bases between. CDR3 loop: CASSYSGRGNEKLFF. Here the CDR3 DNA reads TGTGCCAGCAGTTACTCCGGCAGGGGAAATGAAAAACTGTTTTTT.

The sample holds one count of this clone. The chain is built from TRBV10-3 and TRBJ2-7, with 13 bases matching TRBD2. V gave up 0 bases and J gave up 6 bases; unmatched junction bases: 5. From germline, CDR1 is ENHRY and CDR2 SYGVKD. The CDR3 has 16 amino acids. The CDR3 sequence: CAISESAGLAGVEQYF. In nucleotides, the CDR3 is TGTGCCATCAGTGAGTCGGCTGGACTAGCGGGAGTCGAGCAGTACTTC.

The chain combines TRBV9 with TRBJ2-3; D is possibly TRBD2 (5 bases). V lost 0 bases, J lost 7 bases, and 12 bases lay in between. This CDR3 region has 14 residues. In germline, CDR1 is SGDLS, CDR2 YYNGEE. The CDR3 DNA reads TGTGCCAGCAGCGTAGCGCCCAGCGGCCATACGCAGTATTTT. Translating it yields CASSVAPSGHTQYF.

The rearrangement links TRBV5-6 to TRBJ2-7; 7 bases are a match to TRBD2. The CDR3 covers 12 residues. From germline, CDR1 is SGHDT and CDR2 YYEEEE. The J segment lost 4 bases and the V segment lost 3 bases, leaving 1 base of the junction unmatched. The CDR3 nucleotides read TGTGCCAGCAGCTGGGGACTATACGAGCAGTACTTC. Amino acid sequence: CASSWGLYEQYF.

CDR3: CASSRLASFTDTQYF. CDR3 coding DNA: TGTGCCAGCAGTAGACTAGCGAGCTTCACAGATACGCAGTATTTT. The chain couples TRBV28 to TRBJ2-3, with 8 positions matching TRBD2. Germline CDR1 and CDR2: MDHEN and SYDVKM. This CDR3 contains 15 residues. The V gene end was trimmed by 5 bases and the J gene end by 2 bases; junction bases not matched to a gene: 6.

A few counts support this clone. The V call is TRBV7-9, the J call TRBJ1-1; 11 bases fit TRBD1. The junction had 13 bases not matched to a gene; V was cut back by 10 bases and J by 3 bases. CDR3 length: 16 amino acids. The germline CDR1 and CDR2 sequences are SEHNR and FQNEAQ (reference sequence). CDR3 in DNA: TGTGCCATCCCGACGTCCCGGGACAGGGGGGACACTGAAGCTTTCTTT. It yields the protein CAIPTSRDRGDTEAFF.

This chain connects TRBV19 to TRBJ1-3; D uncertain. The V and J ends lost 5 bases and 0 bases respectively, with 14 bases between them. Germline V gene data show CDR1 as LNHDA and CDR2 as SQIVND (reference sequence). The CDR3 extends over 16 amino acids. Here the CDR3 reads CASSVRAQASGNTIYF. CDR3 sequence (DNA): TGTGCCAGTAGTGTACGCGCCCAAGCCTCTGGAAACACCATATATTTT.

The chain employs TRBV10-3 and TRBJ2-7, with D possibly being TRBD1 (6 bases). The ends were cut back, 9 bases at V and 5 bases at J, with 14 bases in the middle. Germline-derived CDR1 and CDR2 are ENHRY and SYGVKD. The CDR3 is made up of 12 amino acids. The CDR3 DNA reads TGTGCCATTTCCCTCCGGGACAACGAGCAGTACTTC. It translates to CAISLRDNEQYF.

The chain carries TRBV11-2 and TRBJ1-4, with TRBD1 matching over 8 bases. The germline V gene has CDR1 SGHAT and CDR2 FQNNGV. The V gene end was trimmed by 4 bases and the J gene end by 8 bases; junction bases not matched to a gene: 9. The CDR3 totals 15 residues. The CDR3 DNA sequence: TGTGCCAGCAGCTCATATCAGGGGGCGGGGGAAAAACTGTTTTTT. It yields the protein CASSSYQGAGEKLFF. The entire variable domain, with the rest obtained from reference TRBV11-2 and TRBJ1-4, is as follows: EAGVAQSPRYKIIEKRQSVAFWCNPISGHATLYWYQQILGQGPKLLIQFQNNGVVDDSQLPKDRFSAERLKGVDSTLKIQPAKLEDSAVYLCASSSYQGAGEKLFFGSGTQLSVL.

This chain links TRBV28 with TRBJ2-7, with D tentatively TRBD2 (5 bases). V lost 5 bases and J lost 4, with 9 bases in between. This CDR3 has 12 amino acids. Germline CDR1 and CDR2: MDHEN and SYDVKM. The CDR3 DNA sequence: TGTGCCAGCAGTGTCCCGGGGTACGAGCAGTACTTC. Translation: CASSVPGYEQYF.

CDR3 loop: CASSFSSGRDSGANVLTF. The CDR3 coding sequence is TGTGCCAGCAGTTTTTCTAGCGGGAGGGACTCTGGGGCCAACGTCCTGACTTTC. The chain couples TRBV7-9 to TRBJ2-6; 12 nucleotides match TRBD2. J lost 0 bases, V lost 6 bases, and 6 bases had no gene match. Germline V CDR1 and CDR2: SEHNR, FQNEAQ (reference sequence). CDR3 length: 18 amino acids.

The V call is TRBV10-3, the J call TRBJ2-5; D is undetermined. V dropped 0 bases and J dropped 3 bases, with 5 bases sitting between them. Per the germline V gene, CDR1 is ENHRY and CDR2 is SYGVKD. The CDR3 spans 13 residues. CDR3 nucleotide sequence: TGTGCCATCAGTGAGTCTACGGAAGAGACCCAGTACTTC. Its protein product is CAISESTEETQYF.

The CDR3 here is CASSLKVNTVPTEAFF. In DNA form, the CDR3 reads TGTGCCAGCAGCCTTAAGGTCAACACAGTGCCCACTGAAGCTTTCTTT. This chain links TRBV7-9 with TRBJ1-1, with unresolved D. The CDR3 sequence is 16 residues long. With 5 bases removed from V and 4 bases from J, the gap between germline ends came to 20 bases. Germline CDR1 SEHNR, CDR2 FQNEAQ (reference sequence). The full variable domain, with the rest looked up from reference TRBV7-9 and TRBJ1-1, is DTGVSQNPRHKITKRGQNVTFRCDPISEHNRLYWYRQTLGQGPEFLTYFQNEAQLEKSRLLSDRFSAERPKGSFSTLEIQRTEQGDSAMYLCASSLKVNTVPTEAFFGQGTRLTVV.

This chain connects TRBV10-1 to TRBJ1-5; D is unclear. Trimming left V 6 bases short and J 6 bases short, with 21 bases between. The germline CDR1 and CDR2 sequences are WNHNN and SYGVQD (reference sequence). CDR3 length: 16 residues. CDR3 DNA sequence: TGCGCCAGCAGGAGAAATCAGGTCGCTGATAGTCAGCCCCAGCATTTT. Translation gives CASRRNQVADSQPQHF.

J is TRBJ2-5 and V is TRBV9; tentative D call: TRBD2 (7 bases). CDR1 is SGDLS, CDR2 YYNGEE, per germline. CDR3 length equals 17 residues. Trimming took off 0 bases at V and 2 bases at J, with 17 bases between the two ends. CDR3: CASSVGGAGVAQETQYF. The CDR3, as DNA: TGTGCCAGCAGCGTAGGGGGGGCGGGAGTGGCTCAAGAGACCCAGTACTTC.

The V and J genes are TRBV5-6 and TRBJ2-7; 7 bases match TRBD2. The trim removed 10 bases at V and 6 bases at J, leaving 7 bases unmatched. CDR3 length: 11 residues. Germline CDR1 and CDR2: SGHDT and YYEEEE. CDR3 sequence reads: CAAGAGPEQYF. CDR3 in DNA: TGTGCCGCAGGAGCGGGACCCGAGCAGTACTTC.

The CDR3 nucleotides read TGCGCCAGCAGCCGTACAGGGGACGACTCTGGAAACACCATATATTTT. Translated, it gives CASSRTGDDSGNTIYF. The chain joins TRBV5-1 to TRBJ1-3; TRBD1 agrees at 7 bases. Germline trimming cut 4 bases from V and 0 bases from J; bases unmatched to any gene: 7. Germline values: CDR1 SGHRS, CDR2 YFSETQ. The CDR3 totals 16 residues.

The CDR3 coding sequence is TGTGCCAGTAGTAATCCGGGAACGAACACTGAAGCTTTCTTT. It is translated as CASSNPGTNTEAFF. The genes are TRBV19 and TRBJ1-1; D gene ambiguous. The length of the CDR3 is 14 residues. With 4 bases removed from V and 1 base from J, the gap between germline ends came to 10 bases. Per the germline V gene, CDR1 is LNHDA and CDR2 is SQIVND (reference sequence).

The rearrangement links TRBV7-9 to TRBJ2-6; possible D gene TRBD1, 5 bases. Trimming removed 1 base from V and 3 bases from J, with 13 bases in between. Germline lookup yields CDR1 SEHNR and CDR2 FQNEAQ (reference sequence). The CDR3 is 17 amino acids. The CDR3 is CASSLGQSVVGANVLTF. The DNA of the CDR3 is TGTGCCAGCAGCTTAGGACAGTCGGTAGTTGGGGCCAACGTCCTGACTTTC.

This rearrangement joins TRBV6-5 to TRBJ2-2, with 7 bases identical to TRBD1. The CDR3 has 14 amino acids. Unmatched junction bases numbered 5, after V lost 4 bases and J lost 6 bases. Germline V lookup: CDR1 MNHEY, CDR2 SVGAGI. CDR3: CASSFGQESGELFF. CDR3 nucleotide sequence: TGTGCCAGCAGTTTCGGACAGGAATCCGGGGAGCTGTTTTTT.

The rearrangement joins TRBV19 to TRBJ1-4; no definite D call. With 0 bases removed from V and 3 bases from J, the gap between germline ends came to 8 bases. Germline V gene lookup returns CDR1 LNHDA and CDR2 SQIVND (reference sequence). The CDR3 is 15 residues long. CDR3 DNA: TGTGCCAGTAGTATAGATGATGCGGCTAATGAAAAACTGTTTTTT. This codes for CASSIDDAANEKLFF.